This T cell receptor (beta chain) was recovered during a study of OX40 agonist ivuxolimab in advanced cancers. Study at large: Patients treated during dose escalation were battling hepatocellular carcinoma, melanoma, renal cell or head and neck cancer. Three patients got partial responses; one had hepatocellular carcinoma and two had cutaneous melanoma.

General observations from the study: Clonal expansion was seen in CD4+ and CD8+ blood T cells by week 6 at 0.1 to 3.0 mg/kg. Mean expanded clone counts were higher in CD8+ than CD4+ T cells.

Germline trimming cut 8 bases from V and 4 bases from J; bases unmatched to any gene: 3. The CDR3 contains 14 residues. Germline CDR1 and CDR2: SGHTA and FQGNSA. As regards this clone: Its specificity is unknown.

Clones were sequenced by immunoSEQ multiplex PCR, and TCRdb holds only the in-frame ones, with some missing. Here the sample spans around 92,000 clones, about 80% being singletons. This TCR was sampled from an adult with an advanced solid tumor such as melanoma, head and neck, liver or kidney cancer. This sample comprised CD4+ or CD8+ T cells sorted from blood, obtained in a trial of the OX40 agonist ivuxolimab. The chain links TRBV7-2 to TRBJ2-1; TRBD2 matches at 12 bases. CDR3 sequence: CASGLAGGYNEQFF. In DNA form, the CDR3 reads TGTGCCAGCGGCCTAGCGGGAGGGTACAATGAGCAGTTCTTC.